The 17 T cell receptor beta chains reported below all come from one sample, sequenced in a study of OX40 agonist ivuxolimab in advanced cancers. The repertoire was sequenced with immunoSEQ multiplex PCR; TCRdb's copy has only in-frame clones and lacks some. The repertoire includes about 120,000 clones, roughly 95% of them detected once, and more than 0.15% sits in the top ten. Source: CD4+ or CD8+ T cells sorted from blood, taken in a trial of the OX40 agonist ivuxolimab. The receptor source for this set is an adult with an advanced solid tumor such as melanoma, head and neck, liver or kidney cancer.

The V call is TRBV18, the J call TRBJ2-3, with TRBD1 matching over 8 bases. CDR1 is KGHSH and CDR2 is LQKENI in the germline V gene. The CDR3 contains 15 residues. J gave up 4 bases and V 3 bases, and 6 bases lay outside the gene matches. The CDR3 loop reads CASSPSDRAADTQYF. DNA of the CDR3: TGTGCCAGCTCACCCTCGGACAGGGCTGCAGATACGCAGTATTTT.

This clone was detected only a few times. The chain has TRBV28 and TRBJ1-4, with D hard to call. V was pared by 10 bases and J by 13 bases, with 16 bases between. The CDR3 spans 11 residues. CDR1 is MDHEN and CDR2 is SYDVKM in the germline V gene. Here the CDR3 reads CATQVLWGLFF. For the CDR3, the DNA is TGTGCCACCCAGGTCCTCTGGGGACTGTTTTTT.

The J gene is TRBJ1-2, the V gene TRBV28; the D is unclear. Germline CDR1 is MDHEN and CDR2 is SYDVKM. This CDR3 comprises 16 residues. V was trimmed by 2 bases and J by 4 bases, leaving 17 bases between them. Here the CDR3 reads CASSLGGGLKFYGYTF. CDR3 sequence (DNA): TGTGCCAGCAGTTTAGGAGGAGGGCTGAAGTTCTATGGCTACACCTTC.

This chain links TRBV28 with TRBJ1-1; perhaps TRBD1 as D (5 bases). The CDR3 sequence is 11 residues long. Germline V gives CDR1 MDHEN, CDR2 SYDVKM. V was cut by 6 bases and J by 9 bases, with 11 bases left in between. The CDR3 protein is CASRGQGKAFF. The DNA for the CDR3 is TGTGCCAGCAGGGGGCAGGGTAAAGCTTTCTTT.

This chain connects TRBV28 to TRBJ2-7; a weak D match, TRBD2 (6 bases). Per the germline V gene, CDR1 is MDHEN and CDR2 is SYDVKM. Trimming took off 2 bases at V and 2 bases at J, with 10 bases between the two ends. This CDR3 region has 14 residues. CDR3 sequence: CASSLEGTPYEQYF. CDR3 nucleotide sequence: TGTGCCAGCAGTTTAGAGGGGACTCCCTACGAGCAGTACTTC.

With regard to this clone: The sample contains more than one DNA sequence encoding this CDR3. CDR3 sequence (DNA): TGTGCCAGCAGCGTCCAGGGGGCGGGAAACACCATATATTTT. Amino acids: CASSVQGAGNTIYF. V usage is TRBV9 and J usage is TRBJ1-3, with 8 bases aligning to TRBD1. CDR1 and CDR2 (germline): SGDLS, YYNGEE. The CDR3 length is 14 residues. The ends lost 2 bases at V and 4 bases at J; junction bases unmatched: 2.

The chain uses TRBV18 and TRBJ1-3, with TRBD1 matching 7 bases. The trim removed 0 bases at V and 0 bases at J, leaving 2 bases unmatched. The CDR3 is 16 residues long. Looked up from germline, CDR1 is KGHSH and CDR2 is LQKENI. Written as DNA, the CDR3 is TGTGCCAGCTCACCACCGGGACAGAACTCTGGAAACACCATATATTTT. Protein sequence: CASSPPGQNSGNTIYF. Complete variable domain (other parts from reference TRBV18 and TRBJ1-3): NAGVMQNPRHLVRRRGQEARLRCSPMKGHSHVYWYRQLPEEGLKFMVYLQKENIIDESGMPKERFSAEFPKEGPSILRIQQVVRGDSAAYFCASSPPGQNSGNTIYFGEGSWLTVV.

The rearrangement joins TRBV19 to TRBJ1-1; 8 positions agree with TRBD1. This CDR3 is 15 amino acids long. Germline V lookup: CDR1 LNHDA, CDR2 SQIVND (reference sequence). The V gene end was trimmed by 5 bases and the J gene end by 5 bases; junction bases not matched to a gene: 10. The CDR3 loop reads CASSARTGGKTEAFF. DNA for the CDR3: TGTGCCAGTAGTGCCCGAACAGGGGGAAAGACTGAAGCTTTCTTT.

The chain uses TRBV28 and TRBJ2-1; no firm D call. The germline CDR1 and CDR2 sequences are MDHEN and SYDVKM. The CDR3 covers 12 residues. Deletions cut 8 bases from V and 10 bases from J, with 15 bases between. The CDR3 sequence: CASCEPVEEQFF. The CDR3 nucleotides are TGTGCCAGCTGTGAGCCGGTGGAAGAGCAGTTCTTC.

The chain uses TRBV19 and TRBJ1-1, with 7 positions matching TRBD1. V trimming: 5 bases; J trimming: 8 bases; junction bases outside the gene matches: 14. CDR1 is LNHDA, CDR2 SQIVND, per germline (reference sequence). This CDR3 region has 15 residues. CDR3 sequence: CASSSARQGLREAFF. As DNA, the CDR3 is TGTGCCAGTAGTTCCGCCCGACAGGGCCTCCGGGAAGCTTTCTTT.

The J gene is TRBJ1-1, the V gene TRBV19; 8 bases agree with TRBD1. CDR1 is LNHDA, CDR2 SQIVND, per germline (reference sequence). With 7 bases clipped from V and 4 bases from J, the junction kept 8 bases outside the gene matches. CDR3 length equals 14 residues. CDR3 in amino acids: CASIPGQGFTEAFF. The DNA for the CDR3 is TGTGCCAGTATCCCTGGACAGGGTTTCACTGAAGCTTTCTTT.

The chain's CDR3 is CASSAGQGVYGYTF. CDR3 nucleotides: TGTGCCAGCAGTGCGGGACAGGGAGTATATGGCTACACCTTC. The rearrangement links TRBV28 to TRBJ1-2; 9 bases are shared with TRBD1. V lost 5 bases and J lost 5; bases outside the gene matches: 6. CDR3 length: 14 residues. Germline V gene lookup returns CDR1 MDHEN and CDR2 SYDVKM.

This sequence joins TRBV5-5 and TRBJ2-2, with 8 bases matching TRBD2. This CDR3 is built from 16 residues. V trimming: 0 bases; J trimming: 2 bases; junction bases outside the gene matches: 3. CDR1 is SGHKS, CDR2 YYEKEE, per germline (reference sequence). The CDR3 sequence is CASSLVSGANTGELFF. The CDR3 coding sequence is TGTGCCAGCAGCTTGGTTAGCGGGGCTAACACCGGGGAGCTGTTTTTT.

This rearrangement joins TRBV7-2 to TRBJ2-5; D is perhaps TRBD2 (5 bases). The CDR3 loop spans 14 amino acids. With 1 base removed from V and 5 bases from J, the gap between germline ends came to 11 bases. Germline CDR1 and CDR2: SGHTA and FQGNSA. CDR3 region: CASSLERGRETQYF. CDR3 sequence (DNA): TGTGCCAGCAGCTTAGAGAGAGGGCGGGAGACCCAGTACTTC.

The rearrangement uses TRBV7-3 and TRBJ2-3; 9 bases are shared with TRBD1. Germline V gene data show CDR1 as SGHTA and CDR2 as FQGTGA. This CDR3 is 18 amino acids long. J was trimmed by 4 bases and V by 4 bases; bases with no gene match: 15. CDR3 loop: CASSSGLGGTGHPDTQYF. The CDR3 DNA is TGTGCCAGCAGCTCAGGGCTAGGGGGGACAGGGCACCCAGATACGCAGTATTTT.

This chain connects TRBV6-6 to TRBJ1-2, with D maybe TRBD1 (6 bases). Germline-derived CDR1 and CDR2 are MNHNY and SVGAGI (reference sequence). This CDR3 region has 15 residues. The V end was cut by 6 bases, the J end by 2 bases, with 16 bases between. The CDR3 sequence: CASRRGDVLNYGYTF. The CDR3 region has the DNA TGTGCCAGCAGGAGGGGGGACGTTTTAAACTATGGCTACACCTTC.

This clone was observed a single time. The chain carries TRBV7-2 and TRBJ2-5; D perhaps matches TRBD1 (6 bases). Looked up from germline, CDR1 is SGHTA and CDR2 is FQGNSA. The CDR3 is 15 amino acids. The V end was cut by 5 bases, the J end by 0 bases, with 13 bases between. The CDR3 DNA is TGTGCCAGCAGCGGTTCAAGGGGGTACCAAGAGACCCAGTACTTC. Protein product: CASSGSRGYQETQYF.